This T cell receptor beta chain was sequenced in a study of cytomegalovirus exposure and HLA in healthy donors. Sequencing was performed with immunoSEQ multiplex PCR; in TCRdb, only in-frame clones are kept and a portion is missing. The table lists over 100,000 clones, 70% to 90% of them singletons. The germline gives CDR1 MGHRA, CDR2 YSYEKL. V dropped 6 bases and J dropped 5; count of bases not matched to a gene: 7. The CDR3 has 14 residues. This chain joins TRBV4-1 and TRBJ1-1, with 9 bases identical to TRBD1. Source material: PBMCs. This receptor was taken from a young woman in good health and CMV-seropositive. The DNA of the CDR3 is TGCGCCAGCAGTCGAAACAGGGGGCCGACTGAAGCTTTCTTT. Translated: CASSRNRGPTEAFF.